These T cell receptor beta chains were read from a single sample in a study of cytomegalovirus exposure and HLA in healthy donors. Only in-frame clones appear in the TCRdb table, and some are missing; sequencing was by immunoSEQ multiplex PCR. The sample lists approximately 52,000 clones, over 55% occurring once. Sequencing was done on a sample of PBMCs. The receptor set was obtained from a man in his forties in good health and CMV-seropositive. The CDR3 runs from the conserved cysteine through the conserved F or W. The D gene is left open where the match is weak. Some rows mark clone size as missing; the rest say once, few, many or name a class of expanded clone.

J gene | clone size | D gene | V gene | CDR3 DNA | CDR3 protein
TRBJ1-1 | few | . | TRBV30 | TGTGCCTGGAGTGCTGGGGAGGGAGACGCTTTCTTT | CAWSAGEGDAFF
TRBJ2-2 | few | . | TRBV7-2 | TGTGCCAGCAGCTTAGCTAAGGCGGCCGGGGAGCTGTTTTTT | CASSLAKAAGELFF
TRBJ1-1 | . | . | TRBV6-6 | TGTGCCAGCAGTTACTCGGTAGAGAACACTGAAGCTTTCTTT | CASSYSVENTEAFF
TRBJ2-2 | . | . | TRBV19 | TGTGCCAGTACCCCGGGGTGGACCGGGGAGCTGTTTTTT | CASTPGWTGELFF
TRBJ2-5 | once | . | TRBV10-1 | TGCGCCAGCAGTCCCCCAGGCCAAGAGACCCAGTACTTC | CASSPPGQETQYF
TRBJ1-6 | . | . | TRBV4-3 | TGCGCCAGCAGCCAAGAACTGGGGCAGGGAGGTTCACCCCTCCACTTT | CASSQELGQGGSPLHF
TRBJ2-1 | . | . | TRBV4-2 | TGTGCCAGCAGCCAAGTAGCGGTTAGCTCCTACAATGAGCAGTTCTTC | CASSQVAVSSYNEQFF
TRBJ1-1 | . | . | TRBV5-1 | TGCGCCAGCAGCCTGACAGGCCCAGAAACTGAAGCTTTCTTT | CASSLTGPETEAFF
TRBJ1-1 | few | . | TRBV19 | TGTGCCAGTAGTATCTCGGTGAACACTGAAGCTTTCTTT | CASSISVNTEAFF
TRBJ2-1 | . | . | TRBV5-1 | TGCGCCAGCAGCTTGACAGGGTTCAATGAGCAGTTCTTC | CASSLTGFNEQFF
TRBJ2-7 | . | . | TRBV29-1 | TGCAGCGTCGCTTCCGGGGGCTACGAGCAGTACTTC | CSVASGGYEQYF
TRBJ2-7 | . | . | TRBV6-1 | TGTGCCAGCAGTGCCCCGTACGAGCAGTACTTC | CASSAPYEQYF
TRBJ2-7 | . | . | TRBV30 | TGTGCCTGGAGTCCCACCCGGGGGATGTCCTACGAGCAGTACTTC | CAWSPTRGMSYEQYF
TRBJ1-1 | . | TRBD1 | TRBV7-8 | TGTGCCAGCAGCAACAGGGGGTCAGGCACTGAAGCTTTCTTT | CASSNRGSGTEAFF
TRBJ1-5 | . | . | TRBV18 | TGTGCCAGCTCAACAGGGTTGATTAGCAATCAGCCCCAGCATTTT | CASSTGLISNQPQHF
TRBJ1-5 | . | TRBD1 | TRBV19 | TGTGCCAGTAGTGTATCACAGGGGGCCTCCAATCAGCCCCAGCATTTT | CASSVSQGASNQPQHF
TRBJ2-5 | . | . | TRBV7-9 | TGTGCCAGCAGCTTAGGGCAGATCGAGACCCAGTACTTC | CASSLGQIETQYF
TRBJ2-5 | . | . | TRBV5-6 | TGTGCCAGCAGCTCTTCGGCAGGGCGACGGGAGACCCAGTACTTC | CASSSSAGRRETQYF
TRBJ2-2 | . | . | TRBV7-2 | TGTGCCAGCAGCTTGACAGGGAGGACCGGGGAGCTGTTTTTT | CASSLTGRTGELFF
TRBJ1-6 | . | . | TRBV5-1 | TGCGCCAGCAGCTTGGGCTACAGCTCACTACGAGGGAATTCACCCCTCCACTTT | CASSLGYSSLRGNSPLHF
TRBJ2-7 | . | TRBD1 | TRBV9 | TGTGCCAGCAGCGAGCGGGACAGGGGACTGTACGAGCAGTACTTC | CASSERDRGLYEQYF
TRBJ1-2 | . | . | TRBV27 | TGTGCCAGCAGTCCGCAGGGGCATGGCTACACCTTC | CASSPQGHGYTF
TRBJ1-2 | . | . | TRBV6-5 | TGTGCCAGCAGTCCCAGTGCCCTGGCTAACTATGGCTACACCTTC | CASSPSALANYGYTF
TRBJ2-3 | . | TRBD1 | TRBV5-1 | TGCGCCAGCAGCTTGGGAGAGGGGGCGAGCACAGATACGCAGTATTTT | CASSLGEGASTDTQYF
TRBJ2-1 | once | TRBD1 | TRBV7-2 | TGTGCCAGCAGCCCCAGACAGGGGAGGAATGAGCAGTTCTTC | CASSPRQGRNEQFF
TRBJ1-1 | . | . | TRBV21-1 | TGTGCCAGCAGCAAAGACGGATCTTCACAGGGGGCAACTGAAGCTTTCTTT | CASSKDGSSQGATEAFF
TRBJ1-5 | . | . | TRBV2 | TGTGCCAGCAGCCCTGACATCTACAGCAATCAGCCCCAGCATTTT | CASSPDIYSNQPQHF
TRBJ2-3 | . | TRBD2 | TRBV5-4 | TGTGCCAGCAGCTTGGCCGGGGGGGCTGATACGCAGTATTTT | CASSLAGGADTQYF
TRBJ2-1 | . | TRBD2 | TRBV29-1 | TGCAGTTTTAGACTAGCGGGCAATGAGCAGTTCTTC | CSFRLAGNEQFF
TRBJ2-1 | . | TRBD1 | TRBV6-1 | TGTGCCAGCAGTGAAAGCTGGACAGGGGACGAGCAGTTCTTC | CASSESWTGDEQFF
TRBJ2-7 | . | TRBD1 | TRBV29-1 | TGCAGCGTCTCAGGGGGCGATATTTCCTACGAGCAGTACTTC | CSVSGGDISYEQYF
TRBJ1-1 | . | . | TRBV4-1 | TGCGCCAGCAGCCACCACTTCAGCCGAGCCAGGGGTGCTGAAGCTTTCTTT | CASSHHFSRARGAEAFF
TRBJ1-2 | . | TRBD1 | TRBV7-2 | TGTGCCAGCAGCTTAGGCCTTTGGGGACAGGGGGAGAGCTATGGCTACACCTTC | CASSLGLWGQGESYGYTF
TRBJ2-3 | . | TRBD2 | TRBV5-4 | TGTGCCAGCAGTTACTATACTAGCGGGGGGGGCACAGATACGCAGTATTTT | CASSYYTSGGGTDTQYF
TRBJ2-7 | . | TRBD1 | TRBV6-5 | TGTGCCAGCAGCGTCGGACAGGGGGCTTACGAGCAGTACTTC | CASSVGQGAYEQYF
TRBJ2-5 | . | . | TRBV4-1 | TGCGCCAGCAGCCAAGATCGGAAGCGCTTCGGAGAGACCCAGTACTTC | CASSQDRKRFGETQYF
TRBJ1-2 | . | TRBD1 | TRBV2 | TGTGCCAGCAAAGGACAGGGAGGTGGCTACACCTTC | CASKGQGGGYTF